Listed below are T cell receptor beta chains from one sample, sequenced in a study of blood T cell repertoires in COVID-19. The method was immunoSEQ multiplex PCR; TCRdb's version includes in-frame clones alone and lacks a portion of them. The repertoire holds around 200,000 clones, with 86% as singletons. The specimen was PBMCs or T cells enriched from blood (not recorded which). The receptors were gathered from a woman aged 25-40 years who had been exposed to COVID-19. Both conserved end residues are part of each CDR3. D genes are given only for firm matches. Clone size is shown for a subset of rows, as once, few, many or a class of expanded clone.

D gene	V gene	clone size	J gene	CDR3 protein	CDR3 DNA
-	TRBV14	-	TRBJ1-2	CASRPTGWSNYGYTF	TGTGCCAGCAGGCCGACAGGTTGGTCGAACTATGGCTACACCTTC
-	TRBV10-3	-	TRBJ2-2	CAIRETGYNTGELFF	TGTGCCATCAGGGAGACAGGCTATAACACCGGGGAGCTGTTTTTT
TRBD1	TRBV30	-	TRBJ1-2	CAWSVRNQGRGPRYGYTF	TGTGCCTGGAGTGTACGTAATCAGGGCAGGGGGCCACGGTATGGCTACACCTTC
-	TRBV5-8	-	TRBJ1-4	CASSNTGISREKLFF	TGTGCCAGCAGCAATACAGGGATTTCGAGGGAAAAACTGTTTTTT
-	TRBV10-1	-	TRBJ2-2	CASSEDYTGELFF	TGCGCCAGCAGTGAGGACTACACCGGGGAGCTGTTTTTT
-	TRBV6-5	-	TRBJ1-4	CASGGTGATNEKLFF	TGTGCCAGCGGGGGGACCGGTGCAACTAATGAAAAACTGTTTTTT
-	TRBV2	once	TRBJ1-3	CASMGASGNTIYF	TGTGCCAGCATGGGAGCCTCTGGAAACACCATATATTTT
-	TRBV5-1	-	TRBJ2-7	CASSLGTPTIYEQYF	TGCGCCAGCAGCCTGGGGACTCCAACTATATACGAGCAGTACTTC
-	TRBV5-1	once	TRBJ2-7	CASSQDSYEQYF	TGCGCCAGCAGCCAGGACAGTTACGAGCAGTACTTC
-	TRBV6-6	-	TRBJ1-4	CASSSSQAPNEKLFF	TGTGCCAGCAGTTCATCACAGGCTCCTAATGAAAAACTGTTTTTT
-	TRBV9	-	TRBJ2-1	CASSVALGGAVYYEQFF	TGTGCCAGCAGCGTAGCTCTAGGAGGGGCCGTGTACTATGAGCAGTTCTTC
TRBD1	TRBV3-1/TRBV3-2	-	TRBJ1-1	CASSQGTGGFTEAFF	TGTGCCAGCAGCCAAGGGACAGGGGGCTTCACTGAAGCTTTCTTT
TRBD2	TRBV7-7	-	TRBJ2-2	CASSLVSGDTGELFF	TGTGCCAGCAGCTTAGTTAGCGGGGACACCGGGGAGCTGTTTTTT
-	TRBV7-9	-	TRBJ1-3	CASSLKQLGNTIYF	TGTGCCAGCAGCTTAAAACAGCTAGGAAACACCATATATTTT
-	TRBV4-1	-	TRBJ1-3	CASSQVTQGLQGNSGNTIYF	TGCGCCAGCAGCCAAGTCACCCAAGGCCTACAGGGAAACTCTGGAAACACCATATATTTT
-	TRBV11-2	-	TRBJ2-2	CASSLEPGTTGELFF	TGTGCCAGCAGCCTCGAGCCGGGTACCACCGGGGAGCTGTTTTTT
-	TRBV5-1	-	TRBJ1-1	CASSLQGPMNTEAFF	TGCGCCAGCAGCTTGCAGGGGCCTATGAACACTGAAGCTTTCTTT
TRBD1	TRBV3-1/TRBV3-2	-	TRBJ1-4	CASSQNPGQTEKLFF	TGTGCCAGCAGCCAAAACCCGGGACAGACCGAAAAACTGTTTTTT
-	TRBV29-1	-	TRBJ1-2	CSVTWGGTGYTF	TGCAGCGTTACCTGGGGAGGGACTGGCTACACCTTC
-	TRBV25-1	-	TRBJ1-1	CASRTGRTEAFF	TGTGCCAGCAGGACAGGTAGGACTGAAGCTTTCTTT
TRBD1	TRBV19	-	TRBJ2-2	CASSTQGAPGELFF	TGTGCCAGTAGTACCCAGGGGGCGCCCGGGGAGCTGTTTTTT
-	TRBV19	-	TRBJ2-1	CASSDSWSSYNEQFF	TGTGCCAGTAGTGACTCTTGGAGCTCCTACAATGAGCAGTTCTTC
-	TRBV7-3	-	TRBJ1-2	CASSRRVRYGYTF	TGTGCCAGCAGCCGCCGGGTTCGCTATGGCTACACCTTC
-	TRBV6-5	-	TRBJ1-5	CASSYDISNQPQHF	TGTGCCAGCAGTTACGACATTAGCAATCAGCCCCAGCATTTT
-	TRBV4-2	-	TRBJ1-5	CASSQLVEGNQPQHF	TGTGCCAGCAGCCAGCTAGTGGAGGGAAATCAGCCCCAGCATTTT
-	TRBV6-2/TRBV6-3	-	TRBJ1-5	CASSYSGQNPNQPQHF	TGTGCCAGCAGTTACTCGGGACAAAATCCCAATCAGCCCCAGCATTTT
TRBD1	TRBV7-9	once	TRBJ1-1	CASSSPLGTVEAFF	TGTGCCAGCAGCTCACCTTTAGGGACAGTTGAAGCTTTCTTT